This T cell receptor beta chain was sequenced during a study of long-term antiretroviral therapy in people with HIV. A word on this clone: The antigen is not known.

The CDR3 loop spans 14 amino acids. With 7 bases removed from V and 3 bases from J, the gap between germline ends came to 15 bases. Germline CDR1 MNHEY, CDR2 SVGAGI. Survey level was the resolution at which the v3.0 immunoSEQ assay ran. Per-sample TRB depth target: 40,000-50,000 T-cell genomes. Sequenced by immunoSEQ multiplex PCR; TCRdb stores in-frame clones only, minus some. This table holds 15,000 or so clones, about nine tenths found once. Per donor, at least one pre-ART and at least two post-ART PBMC samples were obtained. Whole-study results and caveats: Pre-ART-expanded clones dominated the repertoire at all time points.

The sequences come from unsorted PBMCs, collected 0.6 years after starting antiretroviral therapy. The receptor comes from a woman aged 40 to 50 with HIV. The V gene is TRBV6-5, the J gene TRBJ2-5; no reliable D call. DNA for the CDR3: TGTGCCAGCAACAGACCCTCTAGGGAAGAGACCCAGTACTTC. Protein: CASNRPSREETQYF.